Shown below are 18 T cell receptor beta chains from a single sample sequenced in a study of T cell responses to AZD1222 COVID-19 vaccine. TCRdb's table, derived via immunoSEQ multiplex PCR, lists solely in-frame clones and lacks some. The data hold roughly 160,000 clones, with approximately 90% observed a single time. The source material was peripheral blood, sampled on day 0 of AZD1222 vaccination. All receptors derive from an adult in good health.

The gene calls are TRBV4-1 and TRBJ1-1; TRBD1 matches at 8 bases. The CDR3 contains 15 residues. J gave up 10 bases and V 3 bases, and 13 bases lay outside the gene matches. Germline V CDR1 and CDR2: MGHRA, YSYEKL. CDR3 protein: CASSQARTGRKSAFF. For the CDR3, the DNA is TGCGCCAGCAGCCAGGCCAGGACAGGGAGGAAGTCAGCTTTCTTT.

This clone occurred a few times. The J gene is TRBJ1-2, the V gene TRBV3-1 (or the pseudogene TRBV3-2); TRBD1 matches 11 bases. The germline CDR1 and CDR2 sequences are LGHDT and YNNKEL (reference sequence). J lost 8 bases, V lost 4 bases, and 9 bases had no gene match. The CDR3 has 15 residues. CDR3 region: CASSRKDRGREGYTF. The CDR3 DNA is TGTGCCAGCAGCCGAAAGGACAGGGGGCGCGAGGGCTACACCTTC.

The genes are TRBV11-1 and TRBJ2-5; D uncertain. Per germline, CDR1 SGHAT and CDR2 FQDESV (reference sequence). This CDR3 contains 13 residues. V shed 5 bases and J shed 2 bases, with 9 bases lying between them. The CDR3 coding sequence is TGTGCCAGCAGCCGTCGGATTCAAGAGACCCAGTACTTC. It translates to CASSRRIQETQYF. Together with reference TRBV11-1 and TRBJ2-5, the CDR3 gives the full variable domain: EAEVAQSPRYKITEKSQAVAFWCDPISGHATLYWYRQILGQGPELLVQFQDESVVDDSQLPKDRFSAERLKGVDSTLKIQPAELGDSAMYLCASSRRIQETQYFGPGTRLLVL.

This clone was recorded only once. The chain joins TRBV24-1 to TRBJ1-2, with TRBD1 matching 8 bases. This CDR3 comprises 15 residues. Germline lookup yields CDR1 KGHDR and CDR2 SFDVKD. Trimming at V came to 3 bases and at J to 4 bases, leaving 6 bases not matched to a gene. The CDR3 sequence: CATSDRSGGGYGYTF. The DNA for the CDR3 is TGTGCCACCAGTGATCGCTCAGGGGGCGGCTATGGCTACACCTTC.

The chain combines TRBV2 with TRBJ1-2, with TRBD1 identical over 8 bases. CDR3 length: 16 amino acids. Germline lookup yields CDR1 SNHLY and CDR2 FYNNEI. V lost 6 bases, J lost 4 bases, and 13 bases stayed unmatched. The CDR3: CASRGSGTGNSYGYTF. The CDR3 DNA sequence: TGTGCCAGCAGGGGATCCGGGACAGGTAATTCCTATGGCTACACCTTC. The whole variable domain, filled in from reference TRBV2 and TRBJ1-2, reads EPEVTQTPSHQVTQMGQEVILRCVPISNHLYFYWYRQILGQKVEFLVSFYNNEISEKSEIFDDQFSVERPDGSNFTLKIRSTKLEDSAMYFCASRGSGTGNSYGYTFGSGTRLTVV.

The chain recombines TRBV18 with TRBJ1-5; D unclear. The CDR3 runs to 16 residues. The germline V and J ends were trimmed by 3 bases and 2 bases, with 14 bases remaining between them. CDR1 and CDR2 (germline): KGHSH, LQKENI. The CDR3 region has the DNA TGTGCCAGCTCACCTTATTTCGACCTTCGCAATCAGCCCCAGCATTTT. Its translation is CASSPYFDLRNQPQHF.

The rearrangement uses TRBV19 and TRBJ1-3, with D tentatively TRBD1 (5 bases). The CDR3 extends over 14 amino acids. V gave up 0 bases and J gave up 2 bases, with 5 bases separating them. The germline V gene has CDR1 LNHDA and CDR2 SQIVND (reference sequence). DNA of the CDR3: TGTGCCAGTAGTATAGAGACAGCTGGAAACACCATATATTTT. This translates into CASSIETAGNTIYF. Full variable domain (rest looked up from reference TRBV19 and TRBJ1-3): DGGITQSPKYLFRKEGQNVTLSCEQNLNHDAMYWYRQDPGQGLRLIYYSQIVNDFQKGDIAEGYSVSREKKESFPLTVTSAQKNPTAFYLCASSIETAGNTIYFGEGSWLTVV.

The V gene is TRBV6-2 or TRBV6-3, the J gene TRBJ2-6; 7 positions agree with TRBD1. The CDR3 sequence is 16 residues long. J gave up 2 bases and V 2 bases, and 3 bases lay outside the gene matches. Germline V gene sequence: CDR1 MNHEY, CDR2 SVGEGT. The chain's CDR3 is CASSYADRAGANVLTF. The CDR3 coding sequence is TGTGCCAGCAGTTACGCCGACAGGGCTGGGGCCAACGTCCTGACTTTC.

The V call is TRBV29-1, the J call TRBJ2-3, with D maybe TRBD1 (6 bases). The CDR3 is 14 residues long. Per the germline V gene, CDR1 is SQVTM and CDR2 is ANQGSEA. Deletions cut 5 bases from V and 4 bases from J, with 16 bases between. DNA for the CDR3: TGCAGCGTTAGTACCACAGGGAGTCCAGATACGCAGTATTTT. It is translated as CSVSTTGSPDTQYF.

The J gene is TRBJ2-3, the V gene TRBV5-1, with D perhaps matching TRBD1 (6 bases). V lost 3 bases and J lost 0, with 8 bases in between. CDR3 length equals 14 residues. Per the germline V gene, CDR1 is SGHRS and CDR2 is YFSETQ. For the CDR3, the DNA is TGCGCCAGCAGCTCTGGACAGAGCACAGATACGCAGTATTTT. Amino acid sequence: CASSSGQSTDTQYF.

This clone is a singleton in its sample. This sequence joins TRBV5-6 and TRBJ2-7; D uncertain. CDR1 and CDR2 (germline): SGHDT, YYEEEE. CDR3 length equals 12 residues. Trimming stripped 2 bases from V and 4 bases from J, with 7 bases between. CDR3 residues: CASSFRTYEQYF. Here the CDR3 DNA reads TGTGCCAGCAGCTTTCGCACTTACGAGCAGTACTTC.

The CDR3 reads CATSDWTEKLFF. CDR3 nucleotides: TGTGCCACCAGTGACTGGACGGAAAAACTGTTTTTT. This rearrangement joins TRBV24-1 to TRBJ1-4; D gene unclear. Germline V gives CDR1 KGHDR, CDR2 SFDVKD. Trimming left V 4 bases short and J 8 bases short, with 7 bases between. The CDR3 contains 12 residues.

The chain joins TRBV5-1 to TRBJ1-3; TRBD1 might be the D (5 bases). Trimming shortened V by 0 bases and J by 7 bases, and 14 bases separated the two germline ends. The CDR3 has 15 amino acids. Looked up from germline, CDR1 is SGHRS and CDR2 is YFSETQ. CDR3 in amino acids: CASSLGGTESNTIYF. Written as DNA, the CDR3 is TGCGCCAGCAGCTTGGGGGGGACGGAGAGCAACACCATATATTTT. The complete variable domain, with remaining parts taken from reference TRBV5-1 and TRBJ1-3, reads KAGVTQTPRYLIKTRGQQVTLSCSPISGHRSVSWYQQTPGQGLQFLFEYFSETQRNKGNFPGRFSGRQFSNSRSEMNVSTLELGDSALYLCASSLGGTESNTIYFGEGSWLTVV.

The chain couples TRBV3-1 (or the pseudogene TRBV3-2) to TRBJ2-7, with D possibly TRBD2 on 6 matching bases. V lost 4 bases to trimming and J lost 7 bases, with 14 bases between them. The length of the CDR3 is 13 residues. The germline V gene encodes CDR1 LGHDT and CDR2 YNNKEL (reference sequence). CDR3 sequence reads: CASSLPGGDEQYF. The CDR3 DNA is TGTGCCAGCAGCCTTCCTGGAGGGGATGAGCAGTACTTC.

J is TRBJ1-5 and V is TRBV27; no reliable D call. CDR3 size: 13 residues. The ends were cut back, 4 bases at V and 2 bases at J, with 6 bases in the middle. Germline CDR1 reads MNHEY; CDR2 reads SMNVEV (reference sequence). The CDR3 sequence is CASSYGRNQPQHF. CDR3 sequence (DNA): TGTGCCAGCAGTTACGGGCGCAATCAGCCCCAGCATTTT.

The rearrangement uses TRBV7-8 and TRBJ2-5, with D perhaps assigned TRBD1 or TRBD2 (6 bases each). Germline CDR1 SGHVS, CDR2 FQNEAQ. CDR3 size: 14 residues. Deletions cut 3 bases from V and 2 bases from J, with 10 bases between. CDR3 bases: TGTGCCAGCAGCTTGGCGGGACAACAAGAGACCCAGTACTTC. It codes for CASSLAGQQETQYF.

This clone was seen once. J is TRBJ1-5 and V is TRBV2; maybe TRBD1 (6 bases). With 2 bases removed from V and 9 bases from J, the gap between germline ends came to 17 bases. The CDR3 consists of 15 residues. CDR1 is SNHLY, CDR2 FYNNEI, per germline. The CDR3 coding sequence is TGTGCCAGCAGTGAAATATACGGGGGGCAAGGGCCCCAGCATTTT. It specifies CASSEIYGGQGPQHF.

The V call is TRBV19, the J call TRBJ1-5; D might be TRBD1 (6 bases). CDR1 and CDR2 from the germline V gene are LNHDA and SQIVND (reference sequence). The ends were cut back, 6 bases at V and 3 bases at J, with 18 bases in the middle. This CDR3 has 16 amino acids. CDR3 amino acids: CASSPRTRGFNQPQHF. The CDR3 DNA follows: TGTGCCAGTAGCCCCCGGACAAGGGGGTTCAATCAGCCCCAGCATTTT.